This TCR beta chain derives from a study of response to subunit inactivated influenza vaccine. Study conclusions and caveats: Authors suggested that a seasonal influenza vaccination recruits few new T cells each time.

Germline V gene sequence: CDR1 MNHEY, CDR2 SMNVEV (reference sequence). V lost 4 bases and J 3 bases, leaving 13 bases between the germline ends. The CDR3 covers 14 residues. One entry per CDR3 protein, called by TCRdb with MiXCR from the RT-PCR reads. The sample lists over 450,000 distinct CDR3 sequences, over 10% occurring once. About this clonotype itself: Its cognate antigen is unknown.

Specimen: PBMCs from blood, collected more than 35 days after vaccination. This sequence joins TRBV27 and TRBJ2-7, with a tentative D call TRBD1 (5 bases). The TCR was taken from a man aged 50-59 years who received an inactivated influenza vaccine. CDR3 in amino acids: CASSSAGLNYEQYF. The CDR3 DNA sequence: TGTGCCAGCAGTTCCGCAGGGTTAAACTACGAGCAGTACTTC.